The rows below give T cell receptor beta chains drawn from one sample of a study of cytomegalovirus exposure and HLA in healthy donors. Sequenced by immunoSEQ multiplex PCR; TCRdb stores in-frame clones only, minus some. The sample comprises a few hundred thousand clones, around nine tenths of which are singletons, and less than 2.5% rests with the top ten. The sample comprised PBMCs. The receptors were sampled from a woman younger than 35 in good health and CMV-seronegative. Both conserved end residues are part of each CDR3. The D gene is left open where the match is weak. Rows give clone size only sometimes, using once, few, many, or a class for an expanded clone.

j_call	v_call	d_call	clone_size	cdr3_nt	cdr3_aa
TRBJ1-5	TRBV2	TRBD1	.	TGTGCCAGCAGCCATATAGACAGGGGAGCACAGCCCCAGCATTTT	CASSHIDRGAQPQHF
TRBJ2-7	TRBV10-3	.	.	TGTGCCATCAGTGACCACTACGAGCAGTACTTC	CAISDHYEQYF
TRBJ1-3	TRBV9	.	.	TGTGCCAGCAGCGGCCCTTTGGGGGGGCCTGGAAACACCATATATTTT	CASSGPLGGPGNTIYF
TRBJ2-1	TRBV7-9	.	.	TGTTCCAGCAGCAACCTATTACCTAGCTCCTACAATGAGCAGTTCTTC	CSSSNLLPSSYNEQFF
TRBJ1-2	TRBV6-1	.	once	TGTGCCAGCAGTCTAGGGGTGGACTATGGCTACACCTTC	CASSLGVDYGYTF
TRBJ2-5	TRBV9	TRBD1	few	TGTGCCAGCAGCGCCAGCCCGGGACAGGTACAAGAGACCCAGTACTTC	CASSASPGQVQETQYF
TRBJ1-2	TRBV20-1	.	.	TGCAGTGCTAGATATCCTTATGGCTACACCTTC	CSARYPYGYTF
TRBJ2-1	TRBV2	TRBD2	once	TGTGCCGGCGGGACTAGCGTTTACAATGAGCAGTTCTTC	CAGGTSVYNEQFF
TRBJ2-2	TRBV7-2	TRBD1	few	TGTGCCAGCAGCTTGGACAGGGGGCGAGGCGGGGAGCTGTTTTTT	CASSLDRGRGGELFF
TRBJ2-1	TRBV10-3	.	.	TGTGCCATCAGTGATTTCCGGGGGAATGAGCAGTTCTTC	CAISDFRGNEQFF
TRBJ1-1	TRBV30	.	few	TGTGCCTGCCGCCCCCGGCGGGTAAAAGCTTTCTTT	CACRPRRVKAFF
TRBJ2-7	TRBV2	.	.	TGTGCCAGCAGTGATACGTGGGCCAGCTCCTACGAGCAGTACTTC	CASSDTWASSYEQYF
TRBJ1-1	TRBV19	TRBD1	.	TGTGCCAGTAGTAAAGGACAGGGGGGGACGGTGAACACTGAAGCTTTCTTT	CASSKGQGGTVNTEAFF
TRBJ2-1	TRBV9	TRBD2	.	TGTGCCAGCAGCGTAGTTTCGGCGGGGGGACACAATGAGCAGTTCTTC	CASSVVSAGGHNEQFF
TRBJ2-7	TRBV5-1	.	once	TGCGCCAGCAGCTTACAGACACTTTTTCGTGACGAGCAGTACTTC	CASSLQTLFRDEQYF
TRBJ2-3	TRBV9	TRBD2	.	TGTGCCAGCAGCGTATCTAGCGGGGGGCTTGCTAGCACAGATACGCAGTATTTT	CASSVSSGGLASTDTQYF
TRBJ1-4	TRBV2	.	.	TGTGCCAGCAGCCCGGGGAGAGAAGAAAAACTGTTTTTT	CASSPGREEKLFF
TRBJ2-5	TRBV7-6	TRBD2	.	TGTGCCAGCAGCTTAGCACCGGGACTAGATGTAGAGACCCAGTACTTC	CASSLAPGLDVETQYF
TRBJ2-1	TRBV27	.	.	TGTGCCAGCAGTTTCGGAGACAGTACATACAATGAGCAGTTCTTC	CASSFGDSTYNEQFF
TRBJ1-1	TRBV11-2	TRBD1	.	TGTGCCAGCAGTTTACAGGGGCTTGGCACTGAAGCTTTCTTT	CASSLQGLGTEAFF